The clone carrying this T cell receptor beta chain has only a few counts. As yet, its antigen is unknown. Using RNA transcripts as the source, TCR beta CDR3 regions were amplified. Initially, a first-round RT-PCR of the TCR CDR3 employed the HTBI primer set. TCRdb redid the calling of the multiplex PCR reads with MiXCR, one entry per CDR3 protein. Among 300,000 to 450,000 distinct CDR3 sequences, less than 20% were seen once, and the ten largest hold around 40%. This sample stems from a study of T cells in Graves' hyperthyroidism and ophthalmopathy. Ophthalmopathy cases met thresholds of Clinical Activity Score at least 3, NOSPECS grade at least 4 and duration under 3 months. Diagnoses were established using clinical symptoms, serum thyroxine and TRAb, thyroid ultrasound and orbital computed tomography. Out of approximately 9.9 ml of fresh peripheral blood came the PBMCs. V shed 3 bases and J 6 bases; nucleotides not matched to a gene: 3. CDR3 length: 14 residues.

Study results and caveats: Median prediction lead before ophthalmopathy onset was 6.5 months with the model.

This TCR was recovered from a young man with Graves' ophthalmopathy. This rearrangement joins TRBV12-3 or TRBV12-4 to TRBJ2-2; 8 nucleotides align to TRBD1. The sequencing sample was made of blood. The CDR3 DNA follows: TGTGCCAGCAGTTTTAACAGGGGGTCCGGGGAGCTGTTTTTT. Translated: CASSFNRGSGELFF.